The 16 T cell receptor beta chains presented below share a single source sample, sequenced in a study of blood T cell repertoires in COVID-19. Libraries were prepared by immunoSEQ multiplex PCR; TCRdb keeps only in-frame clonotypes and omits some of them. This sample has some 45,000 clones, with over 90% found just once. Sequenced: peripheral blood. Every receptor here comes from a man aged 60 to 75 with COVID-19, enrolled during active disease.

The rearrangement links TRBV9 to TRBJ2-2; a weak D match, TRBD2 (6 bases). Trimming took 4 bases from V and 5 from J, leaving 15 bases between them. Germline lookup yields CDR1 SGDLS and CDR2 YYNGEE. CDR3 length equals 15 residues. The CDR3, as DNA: TGTGCCAGCAGCCCGCAAGAGGGACTGACCGGGGAGCTGTTTTTT. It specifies CASSPQEGLTGELFF.

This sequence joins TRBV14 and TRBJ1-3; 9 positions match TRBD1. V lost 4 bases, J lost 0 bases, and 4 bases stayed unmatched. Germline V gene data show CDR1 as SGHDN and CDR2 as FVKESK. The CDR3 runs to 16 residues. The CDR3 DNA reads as TGTGCCAGCAGCCCGACAGGGGGTGGCTCTGGAAACACCATATATTTT. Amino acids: CASSPTGGGSGNTIYF. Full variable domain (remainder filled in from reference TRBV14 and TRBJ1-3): EAGVTQFPSHSVIEKGQTVTLRCDPISGHDNLYWYRRVMGKEIKFLLHFVKESKQDESGMPNNRFLAERTGGTYSTLKVQPAELEDSGVYFCASSPTGGGSGNTIYFGEGSWLTVV.

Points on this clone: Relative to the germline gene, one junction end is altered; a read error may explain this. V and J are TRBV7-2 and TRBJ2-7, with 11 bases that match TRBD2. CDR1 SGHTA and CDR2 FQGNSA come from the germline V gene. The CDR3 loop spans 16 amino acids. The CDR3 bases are TGTGCCAGCACCTTAACGTTAGCGGGAGGGGGTTACGAGCAGTACTTC. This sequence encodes CASTLTLAGGGYEQYF.

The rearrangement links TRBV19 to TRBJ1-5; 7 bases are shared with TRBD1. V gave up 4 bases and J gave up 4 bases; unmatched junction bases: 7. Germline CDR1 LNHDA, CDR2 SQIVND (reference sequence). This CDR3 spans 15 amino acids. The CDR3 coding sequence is TGTGCCAGTAGTACGAGGGGGCCACGGAATCAGCCCCAGCATTTT. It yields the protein CASSTRGPRNQPQHF.

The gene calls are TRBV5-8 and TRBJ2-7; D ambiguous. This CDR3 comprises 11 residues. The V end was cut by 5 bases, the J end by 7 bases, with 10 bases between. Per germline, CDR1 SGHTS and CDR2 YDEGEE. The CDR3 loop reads CASSSFGEQYF. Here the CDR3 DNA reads TGTGCCAGCAGTTCCTTCGGGGAGCAGTACTTC.

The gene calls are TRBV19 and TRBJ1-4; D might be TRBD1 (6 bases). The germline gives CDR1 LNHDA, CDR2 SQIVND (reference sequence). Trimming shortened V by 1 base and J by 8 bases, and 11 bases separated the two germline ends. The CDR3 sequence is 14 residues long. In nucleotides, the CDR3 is TGTGCCAGTAGTATAGGCAGGGGCGAGGAAAAACTGTTTTTT. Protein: CASSIGRGEEKLFF.

The CDR3 sequence: CASSLVVLADNEQFF. Here the CDR3 DNA reads TGTGCCAGCAGCTTAGTAGTACTAGCGGACAATGAGCAGTTCTTC. The gene calls are TRBV7-2 and TRBJ2-1; 8 nucleotides align to TRBD2. CDR3 size: 15 residues. Germline V gene sequence: CDR1 SGHTA, CDR2 FQGNSA. V was clipped by 1 base and J by 5 bases; unmatched bases: 4.

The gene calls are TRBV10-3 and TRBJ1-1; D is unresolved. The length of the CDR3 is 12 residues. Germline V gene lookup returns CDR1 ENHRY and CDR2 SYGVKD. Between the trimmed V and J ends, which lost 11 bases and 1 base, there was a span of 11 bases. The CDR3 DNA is TGTGCCTCAAGGCGGGGGAACACTGAAGCTTTCTTT. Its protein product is CASRRGNTEAFF.

CDR3 in amino acids: CATSDRDRGHDYGYTF. CDR3 bases: TGTGCCACCAGTGACCGGGACAGGGGGCATGACTATGGCTACACCTTC. The chain carries TRBV24-1 and TRBJ1-2; 12 bases agree with TRBD1. J was trimmed by 3 bases and V by 4 bases; bases with no gene match: 5. The CDR3 is made up of 16 amino acids. The V gene's germline CDR1 is KGHDR and CDR2 SFDVKD.

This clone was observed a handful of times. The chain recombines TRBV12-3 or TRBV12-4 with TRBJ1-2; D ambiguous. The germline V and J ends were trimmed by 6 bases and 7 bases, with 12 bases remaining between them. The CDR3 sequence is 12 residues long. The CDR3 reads CASSGVGGGYTF. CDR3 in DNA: TGTGCCAGCAGCGGGGTGGGCGGTGGCTACACCTTC.

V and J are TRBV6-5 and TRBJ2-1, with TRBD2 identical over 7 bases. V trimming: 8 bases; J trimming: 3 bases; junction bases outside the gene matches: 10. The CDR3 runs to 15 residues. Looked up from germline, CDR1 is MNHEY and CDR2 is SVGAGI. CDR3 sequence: CASARQRGFYNEQFF. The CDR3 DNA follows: TGTGCCAGCGCGCGTCAGCGGGGTTTCTACAATGAGCAGTTCTTC.

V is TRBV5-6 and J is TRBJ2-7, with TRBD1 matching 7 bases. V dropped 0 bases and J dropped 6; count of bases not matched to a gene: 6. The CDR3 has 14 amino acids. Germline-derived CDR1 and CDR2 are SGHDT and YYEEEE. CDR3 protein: CASSLATTGAEQYF. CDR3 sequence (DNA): TGTGCCAGCAGCTTGGCTACAACAGGGGCCGAGCAGTACTTC.

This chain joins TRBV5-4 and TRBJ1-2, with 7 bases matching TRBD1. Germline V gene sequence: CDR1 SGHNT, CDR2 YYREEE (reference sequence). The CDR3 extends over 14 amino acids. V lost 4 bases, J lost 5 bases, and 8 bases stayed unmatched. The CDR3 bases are TGTGCCAGCAGCCGACAGGGACAGAATTATGGCTACACCTTC. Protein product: CASSRQGQNYGYTF.

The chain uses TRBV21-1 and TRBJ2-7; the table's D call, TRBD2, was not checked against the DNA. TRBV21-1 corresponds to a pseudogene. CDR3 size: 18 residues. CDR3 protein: CASRLRGSGRNGGYEQYF. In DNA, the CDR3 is TGTGCCAGCAGGCTTAGAGGGAGCGGGAGGAATGGCGGCTACGAGCAGTACTTC.

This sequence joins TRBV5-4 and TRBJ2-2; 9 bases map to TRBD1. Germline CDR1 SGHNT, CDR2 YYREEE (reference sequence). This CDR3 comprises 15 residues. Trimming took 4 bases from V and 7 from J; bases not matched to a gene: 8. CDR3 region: CASSPQTGGIGELFF. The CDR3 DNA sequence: TGTGCCAGCAGCCCACAGACAGGGGGGATCGGGGAGCTGTTTTTT. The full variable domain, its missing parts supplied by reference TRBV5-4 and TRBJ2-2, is ETGVTQSPTHLIKTRGQQVTLRCSSQSGHNTVSWYQQALGQGPQFIFQYYREEENGRGNFPPRFSGLQFPNYSSELNVNALELDDSALYLCASSPQTGGIGELFFGEGSRLTVL.

The chain's CDR3 is CASSPGTGWDGELFF. CDR3 in DNA: TGTGCCAGCAGCCCCGGGACAGGGTGGGACGGGGAGCTGTTTTTT. V is TRBV5-4 and J is TRBJ2-2; TRBD1 matches at 9 bases. Germline V gene sequence: CDR1 SGHNT, CDR2 YYREEE (reference sequence). This CDR3 has 15 amino acids. V trimming: 4 bases; J trimming: 7 bases; junction bases outside the gene matches: 8.